The clone carrying this TCR beta chain was observed at least ten times. Its antigen is as yet unknown. This entry is derived from a study of CD8 T cells in ankylosing spondylitis. The study's findings and limits: There was a TCR beta motif, made of eight highly homologous variants, that appeared characteristic of ankylosing spondylitis blood. Researchers reportedly found disease-linked clones significantly enriched in matched ankylosing spondylitis synovial fluid.

Germline trimming cut 10 bases from V and 1 base from J; bases unmatched to any gene: 4. CDR3 length: 12 amino acids. TCR beta libraries were made by quantitative 5'-RACE with molecular barcodes. TCRdb re-called the 5' RACE reads through MiXCR, storing one row per CDR3 protein. Of 150,000 to 250,000 distinct CDR3 sequences listed, about 13% were seen once; the top ten hold approximately 17%. Sequencing was performed on blood, either unsorted or a sorted T cell fraction (not recorded which). This receptor was obtained from a male donor with ankylosing spondylitis or in good health (not recorded which). V gene TRBV12-3 or TRBV12-4 combines with J gene TRBJ2-7; TRBD1 aligns across 7 bases. The CDR3 sequence: CATATGSYEQYF. For the CDR3, the DNA is TGTGCCACCGCGACAGGGTCCTACGAGCAGTACTTC.